This T cell receptor beta chain was retrieved from a study of cytomegalovirus exposure and HLA in healthy donors. The overall study: The same platform as the 650 to 700 first-cohort repertoires was used for the 130 or so validation repertoires, a later analysis reported.

Trimming cost V 3 bases and J 2 bases, with 7 bases left between them. The CDR3 is made up of 13 amino acids. Germline loops: CDR1 MNHEY, CDR2 SMNVEV (reference sequence). Clones were sequenced by immunoSEQ multiplex PCR, and TCRdb holds only the in-frame ones, with some missing. Here the sample spans fewer than 250,000 clones, 80% to 90% being singletons. It was the approximately 120-subject validation cohort, separate from the approximately 690-subject first cohort, to which the donors belonged. This receptor was obtained from a man between 18 and 29 years old in good health and CMV-seronegative. The chain links TRBV27 to TRBJ2-5, with D hard to call. The sample comprised PBMCs. The CDR3 bases are TGTGCCAGCAGTTTCCGCAGTCAAGAGACCCAGTACTTC. It yields the protein CASSFRSQETQYF.